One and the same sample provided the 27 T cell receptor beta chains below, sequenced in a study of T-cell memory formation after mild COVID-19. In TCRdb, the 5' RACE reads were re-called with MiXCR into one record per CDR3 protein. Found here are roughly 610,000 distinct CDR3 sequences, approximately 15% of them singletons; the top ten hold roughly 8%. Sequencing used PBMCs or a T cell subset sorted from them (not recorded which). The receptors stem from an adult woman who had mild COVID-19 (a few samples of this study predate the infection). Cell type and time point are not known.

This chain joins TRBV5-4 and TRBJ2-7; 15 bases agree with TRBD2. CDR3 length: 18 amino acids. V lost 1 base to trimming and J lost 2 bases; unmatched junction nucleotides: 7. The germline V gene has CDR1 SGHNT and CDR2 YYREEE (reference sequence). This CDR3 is CASSLTGLAGGPTYEQYF. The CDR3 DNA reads TGTGCCAGCAGCTTGACCGGACTAGCGGGAGGGCCGACCTACGAGCAGTACTTC. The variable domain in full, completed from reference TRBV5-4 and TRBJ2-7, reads ETGVTQSPTHLIKTRGQQVTLRCSSQSGHNTVSWYQQALGQGPQFIFQYYREEENGRGNFPPRFSGLQFPNYSSELNVNALELDDSALYLCASSLTGLAGGPTYEQYFGPGTRLTVT.

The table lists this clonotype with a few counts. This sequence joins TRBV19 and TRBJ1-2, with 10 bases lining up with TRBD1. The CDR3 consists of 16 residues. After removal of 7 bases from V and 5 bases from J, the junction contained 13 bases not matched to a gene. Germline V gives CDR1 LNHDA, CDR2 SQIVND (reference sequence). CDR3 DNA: TGTGCCAGTATACCCCTCGGACAGGGGGGGGCATATGGCTACACCTTC. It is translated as CASIPLGQGGAYGYTF.

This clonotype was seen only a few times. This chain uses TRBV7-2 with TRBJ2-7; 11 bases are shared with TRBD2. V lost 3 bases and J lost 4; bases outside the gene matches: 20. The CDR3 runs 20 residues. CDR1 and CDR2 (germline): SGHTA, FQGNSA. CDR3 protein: CASSFPLGWLAGGMRYEQYF. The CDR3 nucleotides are TGTGCCAGCAGCTTTCCCCTCGGCTGGCTAGCGGGAGGCATGCGGTACGAGCAGTACTTC. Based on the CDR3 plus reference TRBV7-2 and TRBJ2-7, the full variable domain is GAGVSQSPSNKVTEKGKDVELRCDPISGHTALYWYRQSLGQGLEFLIYFQGNSAPDKSGLPSDRFSAERTGGSVSTLTIQRTQQEDSAVYLCASSFPLGWLAGGMRYEQYFGPGTRLTVT.

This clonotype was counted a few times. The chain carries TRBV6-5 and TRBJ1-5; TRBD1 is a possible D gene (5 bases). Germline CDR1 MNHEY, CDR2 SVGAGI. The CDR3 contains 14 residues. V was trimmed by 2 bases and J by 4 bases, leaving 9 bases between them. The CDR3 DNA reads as TGTGCCAGCAGTTACCGAGGGGCGAATCAGCCCCAGCATTTT. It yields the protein CASSYRGANQPQHF.

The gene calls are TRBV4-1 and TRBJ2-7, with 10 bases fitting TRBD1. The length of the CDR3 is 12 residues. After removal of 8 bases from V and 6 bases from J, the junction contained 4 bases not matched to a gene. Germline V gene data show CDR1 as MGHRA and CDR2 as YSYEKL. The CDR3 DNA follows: TGCGCCAGCGCCGGGACAGGGGCCGAGCAGTACTTC. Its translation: CASAGTGAEQYF.

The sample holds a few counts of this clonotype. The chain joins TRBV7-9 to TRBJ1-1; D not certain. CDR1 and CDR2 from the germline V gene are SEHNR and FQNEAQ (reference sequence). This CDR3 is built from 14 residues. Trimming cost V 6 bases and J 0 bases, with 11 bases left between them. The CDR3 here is CASSADWMNTEAFF. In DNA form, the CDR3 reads TGTGCCAGCAGTGCTGATTGGATGAACACTGAAGCTTTCTTT. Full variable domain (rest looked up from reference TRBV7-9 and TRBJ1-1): DTGVSQNPRHKITKRGQNVTFRCDPISEHNRLYWYRQTLGQGPEFLTYFQNEAQLEKSRLLSDRFSAERPKGSFSTLEIQRTEQGDSAMYLCASSADWMNTEAFFGQGTRLTVV.

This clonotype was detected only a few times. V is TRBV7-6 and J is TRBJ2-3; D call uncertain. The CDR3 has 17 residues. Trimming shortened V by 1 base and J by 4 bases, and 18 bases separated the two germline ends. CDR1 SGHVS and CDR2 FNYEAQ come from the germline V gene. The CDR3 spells CASSLVSYYQPPDTQYF. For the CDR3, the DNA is TGTGCCAGCAGCTTAGTATCGTACTACCAGCCCCCAGATACGCAGTATTTT.

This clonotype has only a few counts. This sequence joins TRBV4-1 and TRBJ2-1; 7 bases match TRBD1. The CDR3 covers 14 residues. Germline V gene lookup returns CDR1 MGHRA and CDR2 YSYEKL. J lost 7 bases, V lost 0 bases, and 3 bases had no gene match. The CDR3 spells CASSQDPRGNEQFF. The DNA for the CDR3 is TGCGCCAGCAGCCAAGATCCCAGGGGGAATGAGCAGTTCTTC.

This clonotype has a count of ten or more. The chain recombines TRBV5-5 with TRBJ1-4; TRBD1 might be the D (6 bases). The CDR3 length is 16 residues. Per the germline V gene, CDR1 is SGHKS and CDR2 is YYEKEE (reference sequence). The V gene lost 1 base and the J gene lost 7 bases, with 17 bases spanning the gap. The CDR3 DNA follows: TGTGCCAGCAGCTTGAGGGGGGAATTCATGGCTGAAAAACTGTTTTTT. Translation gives CASSLRGEFMAEKLFF.

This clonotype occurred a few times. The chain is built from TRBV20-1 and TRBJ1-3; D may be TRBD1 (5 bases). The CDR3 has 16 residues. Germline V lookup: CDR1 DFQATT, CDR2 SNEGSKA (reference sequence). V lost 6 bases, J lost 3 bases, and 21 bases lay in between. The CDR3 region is CSAIEPLGEGGNTIYF. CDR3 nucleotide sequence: TGCAGTGCCATAGAGCCCCTAGGGGAGGGTGGAAACACCATATATTTT.

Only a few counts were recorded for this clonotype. The CDR3 loop is CASSQLPPPQGHGNTIYF. The CDR3 DNA sequence: TGTGCCAGCAGCCAACTGCCCCCCCCACAGGGGCATGGAAACACCATATATTTT. V and J are TRBV7-6 and TRBJ1-3; the match to TRBD1 covers 7 bases. Germline V gives CDR1 SGHVS, CDR2 FNYEAQ. The CDR3 loop spans 18 amino acids. V shed 5 bases and J 3 bases; nucleotides not matched to a gene: 16.

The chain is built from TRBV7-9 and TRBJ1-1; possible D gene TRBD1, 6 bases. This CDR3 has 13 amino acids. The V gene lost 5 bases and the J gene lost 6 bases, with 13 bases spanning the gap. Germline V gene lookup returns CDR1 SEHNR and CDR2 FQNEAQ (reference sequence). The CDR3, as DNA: TGTGCCAGCAGCCTACAGGGTACTGCTGAAGCTTTCTTT. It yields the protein CASSLQGTAEAFF.

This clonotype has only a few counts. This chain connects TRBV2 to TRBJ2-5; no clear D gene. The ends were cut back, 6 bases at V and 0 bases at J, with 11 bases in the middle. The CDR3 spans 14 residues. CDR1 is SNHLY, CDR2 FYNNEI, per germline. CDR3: CASSRRTDQETQYF. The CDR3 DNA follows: TGTGCCAGCAGCCGTAGGACGGACCAAGAGACCCAGTACTTC. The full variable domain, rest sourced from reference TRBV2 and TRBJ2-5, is EPEVTQTPSHQVTQMGQEVILRCVPISNHLYFYWYRQILGQKVEFLVSFYNNEISEKSEIFDDQFSVERPDGSNFTLKIRSTKLEDSAMYFCASSRRTDQETQYFGPGTRLLVL.

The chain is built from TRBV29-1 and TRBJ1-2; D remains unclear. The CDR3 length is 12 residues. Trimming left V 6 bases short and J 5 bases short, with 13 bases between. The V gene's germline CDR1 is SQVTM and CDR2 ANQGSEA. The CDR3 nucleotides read TGCAGCGTAAACAACCCACTATATGGCTACACCTTC. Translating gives CSVNNPLYGYTF. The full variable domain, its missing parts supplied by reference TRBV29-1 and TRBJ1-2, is SAVISQKPSRDICQRGTSLTIQCQVDSQVTMMFWYRQQPGQSLTLIATANQGSEATYESGFVIDKFPISRPNLTFSTLTVSNMSPEDSSIYLCSVNNPLYGYTFGSGTRLTVV.

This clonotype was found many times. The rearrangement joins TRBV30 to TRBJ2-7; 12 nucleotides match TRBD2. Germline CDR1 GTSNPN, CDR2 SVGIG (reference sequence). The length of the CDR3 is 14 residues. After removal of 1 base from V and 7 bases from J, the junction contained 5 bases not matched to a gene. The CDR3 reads CAWSAGLAGYEQYF. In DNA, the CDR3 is TGTGCCTGGAGTGCAGGACTAGCGGGATATGAGCAGTACTTC. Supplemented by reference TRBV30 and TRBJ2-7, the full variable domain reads SQTIHQWPATLVQPVGSPLSLECTVEGTSNPNLYWYRQAAGRGLQLLFYSVGIGQISSEVPQNLSASRPQDRQFILSSKKLLLSDSGFYLCAWSAGLAGYEQYFGPGTRLTVT.

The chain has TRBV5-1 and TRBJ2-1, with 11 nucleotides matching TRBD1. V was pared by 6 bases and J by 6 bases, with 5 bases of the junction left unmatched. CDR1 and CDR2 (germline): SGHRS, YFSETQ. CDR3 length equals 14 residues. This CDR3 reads CASTLGTGGNEQFF. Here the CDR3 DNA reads TGCGCCAGCACCCTCGGGACAGGGGGCAATGAGCAGTTCTTC. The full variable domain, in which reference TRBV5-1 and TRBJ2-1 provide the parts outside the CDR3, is KAGVTQTPRYLIKTRGQQVTLSCSPISGHRSVSWYQQTPGQGLQFLFEYFSETQRNKGNFPGRFSGRQFSNSRSEMNVSTLELGDSALYLCASTLGTGGNEQFFGPGTRLTVL.

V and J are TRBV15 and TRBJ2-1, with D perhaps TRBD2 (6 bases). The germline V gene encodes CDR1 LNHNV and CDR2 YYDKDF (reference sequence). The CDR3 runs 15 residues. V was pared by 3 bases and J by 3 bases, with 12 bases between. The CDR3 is CATSSHSGFYNEQFF. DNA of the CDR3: TGTGCCACCAGCAGTCATAGCGGATTCTACAATGAGCAGTTCTTC.

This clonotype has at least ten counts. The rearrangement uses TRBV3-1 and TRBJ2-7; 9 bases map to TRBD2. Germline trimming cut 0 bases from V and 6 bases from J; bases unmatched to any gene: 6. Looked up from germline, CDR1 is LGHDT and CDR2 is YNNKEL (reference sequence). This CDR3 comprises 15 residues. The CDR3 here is CASSQDPSGETEQYF. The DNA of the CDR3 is TGTGCCAGCAGCCAAGATCCTAGCGGGGAGACCGAGCAGTACTTC.

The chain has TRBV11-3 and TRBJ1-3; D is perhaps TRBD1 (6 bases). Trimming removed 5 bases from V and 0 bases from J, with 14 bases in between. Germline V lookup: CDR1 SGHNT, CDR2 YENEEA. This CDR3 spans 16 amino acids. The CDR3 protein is CASSKGTWSSGNTIYF. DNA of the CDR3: TGTGCCAGCAGCAAAGGGACATGGAGCTCTGGAAACACCATATATTTT. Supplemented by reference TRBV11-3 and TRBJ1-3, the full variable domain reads EAGVVQSPRYKIIEKKQPVAFWCNPISGHNTLYWYLQNLGQGPELLIRYENEEAVDDSQLPKDRFSAERLKGVDSTLKIQPAELGDSAVYLCASSKGTWSSGNTIYFGEGSWLTVV.

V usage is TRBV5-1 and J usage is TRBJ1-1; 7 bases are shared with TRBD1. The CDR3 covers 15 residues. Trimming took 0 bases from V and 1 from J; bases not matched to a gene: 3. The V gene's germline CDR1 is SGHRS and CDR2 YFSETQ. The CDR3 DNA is TGCGCCAGCAGCTTGGAGGGGGCTGGGAACACTGAAGCTTTCTTT. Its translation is CASSLEGAGNTEAFF.

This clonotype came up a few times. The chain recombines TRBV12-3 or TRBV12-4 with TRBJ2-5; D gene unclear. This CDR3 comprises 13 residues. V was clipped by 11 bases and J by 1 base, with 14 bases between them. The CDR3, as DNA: TGTGCCTCGAGTCCCCCCAGCCAAGAGACCCAGTACTTC. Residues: CASSPPSQETQYF.

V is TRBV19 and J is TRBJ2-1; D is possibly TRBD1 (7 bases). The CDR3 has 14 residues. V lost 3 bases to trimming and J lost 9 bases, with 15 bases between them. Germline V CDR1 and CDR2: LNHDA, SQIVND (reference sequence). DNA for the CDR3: TGTGCCAGTAGTATTAGGAGACAGGGAGGTGAGCAGTTCTTC. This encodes CASSIRRQGGEQFF.

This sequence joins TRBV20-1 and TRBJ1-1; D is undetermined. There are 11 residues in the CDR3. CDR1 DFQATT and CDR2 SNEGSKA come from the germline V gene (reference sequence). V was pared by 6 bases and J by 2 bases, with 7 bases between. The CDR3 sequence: CSAPSNTEAFF. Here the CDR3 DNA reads TGCAGTGCCCCCAGTAACACTGAAGCTTTCTTT.

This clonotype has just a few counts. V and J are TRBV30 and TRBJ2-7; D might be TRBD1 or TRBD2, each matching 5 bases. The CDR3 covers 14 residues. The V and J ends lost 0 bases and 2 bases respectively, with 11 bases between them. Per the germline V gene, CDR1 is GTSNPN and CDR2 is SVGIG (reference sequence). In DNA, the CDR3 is TGTGCCTGGAGTGTGGGGACGTGGACCTACGAGCAGTACTTC. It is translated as CAWSVGTWTYEQYF. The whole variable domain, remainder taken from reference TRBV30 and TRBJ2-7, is SQTIHQWPATLVQPVGSPLSLECTVEGTSNPNLYWYRQAAGRGLQLLFYSVGIGQISSEVPQNLSASRPQDRQFILSSKKLLLSDSGFYLCAWSVGTWTYEQYFGPGTRLTVT.

The CDR3, as DNA: TGTGCCAGCAGTGAACACGAGGGCAGGGTGGGAGATACGCAGTATTTT. Translating gives CASSEHEGRVGDTQYF. V usage is TRBV25-1 and J usage is TRBJ2-3, with D perhaps matching TRBD1 or TRBD2 (5 bases each). The V gene lost 2 bases and the J gene lost 5 bases, with 17 bases spanning the gap. The CDR3 contains 16 residues. In germline, CDR1 is MGHDK, CDR2 SYGVNS.

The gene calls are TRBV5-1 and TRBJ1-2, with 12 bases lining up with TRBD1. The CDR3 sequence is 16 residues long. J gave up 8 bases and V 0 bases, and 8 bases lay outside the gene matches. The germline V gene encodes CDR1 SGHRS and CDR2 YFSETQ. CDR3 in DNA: TGCGCCAGCAGCTTGGAAGGGACAGGGGGCCCGGGGGGCTACACCTTC. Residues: CASSLEGTGGPGGYTF.

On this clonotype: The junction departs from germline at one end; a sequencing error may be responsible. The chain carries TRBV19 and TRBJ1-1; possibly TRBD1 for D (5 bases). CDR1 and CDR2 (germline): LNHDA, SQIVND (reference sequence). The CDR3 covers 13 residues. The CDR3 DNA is TGTGCCAGTAGTCCCGTTCTGGGGACTGATGCTTTCTTT. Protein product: CASSPVLGTDAFF.